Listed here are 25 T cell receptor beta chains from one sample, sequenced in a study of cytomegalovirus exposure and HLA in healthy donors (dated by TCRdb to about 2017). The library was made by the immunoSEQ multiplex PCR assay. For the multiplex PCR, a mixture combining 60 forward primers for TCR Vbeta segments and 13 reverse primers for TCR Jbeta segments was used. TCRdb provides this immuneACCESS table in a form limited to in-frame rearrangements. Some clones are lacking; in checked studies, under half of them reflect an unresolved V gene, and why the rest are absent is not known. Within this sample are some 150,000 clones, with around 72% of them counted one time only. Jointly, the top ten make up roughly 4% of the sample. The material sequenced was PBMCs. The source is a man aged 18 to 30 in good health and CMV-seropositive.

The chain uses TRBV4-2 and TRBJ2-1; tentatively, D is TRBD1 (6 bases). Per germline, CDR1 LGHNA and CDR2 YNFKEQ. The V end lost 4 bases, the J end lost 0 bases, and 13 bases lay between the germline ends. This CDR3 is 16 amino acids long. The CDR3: CASSPTGFGSYNEQFF. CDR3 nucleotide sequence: TGTGCCAGCAGCCCAACAGGGTTTGGCTCCTACAATGAGCAGTTCTTC.

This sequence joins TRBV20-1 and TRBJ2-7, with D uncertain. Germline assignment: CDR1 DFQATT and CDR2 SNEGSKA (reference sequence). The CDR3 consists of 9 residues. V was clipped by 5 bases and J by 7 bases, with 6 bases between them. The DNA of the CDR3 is TGCAGTGCTGTGAGGGAGCAGTACTTC. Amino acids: CSAVREQYF.

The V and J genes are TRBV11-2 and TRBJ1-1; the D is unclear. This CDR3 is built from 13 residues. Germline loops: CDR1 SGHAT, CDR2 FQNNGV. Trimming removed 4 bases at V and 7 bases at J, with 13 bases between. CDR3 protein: CASSYPHQIEAFF. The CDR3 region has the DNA TGTGCCAGCAGCTACCCTCACCAGATTGAAGCTTTCTTT.

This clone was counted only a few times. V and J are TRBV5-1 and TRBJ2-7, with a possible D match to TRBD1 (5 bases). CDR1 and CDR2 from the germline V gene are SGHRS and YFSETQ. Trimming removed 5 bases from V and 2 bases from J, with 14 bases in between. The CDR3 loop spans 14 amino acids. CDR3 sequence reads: CASRIAQGTYEQYF. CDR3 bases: TGCGCCAGCAGAATCGCGCAGGGCACCTACGAGCAGTACTTC.

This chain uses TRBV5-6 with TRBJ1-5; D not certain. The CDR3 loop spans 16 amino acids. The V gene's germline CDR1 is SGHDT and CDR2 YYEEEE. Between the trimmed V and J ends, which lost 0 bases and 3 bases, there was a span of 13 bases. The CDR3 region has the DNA TGTGCCAGCAGCTTGGCAGTCCCCGGGGACAATCAGCCCCAGCATTTT. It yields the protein CASSLAVPGDNQPQHF.

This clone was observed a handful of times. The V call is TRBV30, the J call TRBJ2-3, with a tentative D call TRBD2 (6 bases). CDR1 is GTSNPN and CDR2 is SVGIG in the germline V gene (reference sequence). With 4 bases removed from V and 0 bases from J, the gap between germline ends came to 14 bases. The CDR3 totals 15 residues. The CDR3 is CAWTRRDPSTDTQYF. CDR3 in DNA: TGTGCCTGGACACGGCGGGACCCTAGCACAGATACGCAGTATTTT.

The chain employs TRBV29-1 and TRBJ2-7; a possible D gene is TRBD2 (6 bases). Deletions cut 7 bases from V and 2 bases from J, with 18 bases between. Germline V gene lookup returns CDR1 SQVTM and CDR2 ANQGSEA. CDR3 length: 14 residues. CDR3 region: CSAALSSVTYEQYF. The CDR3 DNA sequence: TGCAGCGCCGCCCTTTCTAGCGTTACCTACGAGCAGTACTTC.

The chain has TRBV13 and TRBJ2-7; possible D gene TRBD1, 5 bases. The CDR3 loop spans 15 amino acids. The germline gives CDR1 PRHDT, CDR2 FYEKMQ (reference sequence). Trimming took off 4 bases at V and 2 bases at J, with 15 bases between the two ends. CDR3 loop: CASSSARAITYEQYF. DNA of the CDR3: TGTGCCAGCAGCTCGGCCAGGGCTATAACCTACGAGCAGTACTTC.

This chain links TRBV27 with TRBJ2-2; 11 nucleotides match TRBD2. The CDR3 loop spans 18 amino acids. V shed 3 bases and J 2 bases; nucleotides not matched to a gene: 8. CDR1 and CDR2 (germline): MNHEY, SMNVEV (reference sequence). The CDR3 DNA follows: TGTGCCAGCAGTTTTTCCCGCGGACTAGCGGGTAACACCGGGGAGCTGTTTTTT. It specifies CASSFSRGLAGNTGELFF.

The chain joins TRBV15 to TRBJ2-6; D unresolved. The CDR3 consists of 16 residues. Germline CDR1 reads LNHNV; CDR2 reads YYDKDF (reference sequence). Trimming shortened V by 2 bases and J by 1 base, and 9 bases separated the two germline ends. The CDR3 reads CATSRPIPSGANVLTF. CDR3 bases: TGTGCCACCAGCAGACCTATACCTTCTGGGGCCAACGTCCTGACTTTC.

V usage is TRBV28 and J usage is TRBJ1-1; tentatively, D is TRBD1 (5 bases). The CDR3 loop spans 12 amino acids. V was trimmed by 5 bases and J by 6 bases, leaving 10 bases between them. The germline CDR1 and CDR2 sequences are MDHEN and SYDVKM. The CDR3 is CASSPPRAEAFF. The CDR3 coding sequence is TGTGCCAGCAGTCCCCCCAGGGCTGAAGCTTTCTTT.

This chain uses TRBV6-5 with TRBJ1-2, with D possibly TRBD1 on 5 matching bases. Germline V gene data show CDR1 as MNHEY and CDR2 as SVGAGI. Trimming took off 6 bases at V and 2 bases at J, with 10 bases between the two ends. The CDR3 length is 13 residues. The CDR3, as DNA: TGTGCCAGCAGACCGGGGGGAAACTATGGCTACACCTTC. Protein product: CASRPGGNYGYTF.

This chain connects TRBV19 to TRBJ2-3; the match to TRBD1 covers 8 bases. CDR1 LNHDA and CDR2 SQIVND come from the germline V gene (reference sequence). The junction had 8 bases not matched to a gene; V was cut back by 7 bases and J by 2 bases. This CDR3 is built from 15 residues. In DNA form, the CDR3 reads TGTGCCAGTACCGTCAGGGGGCTGGACACAGATACGCAGTATTTT. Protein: CASTVRGLDTDTQYF.

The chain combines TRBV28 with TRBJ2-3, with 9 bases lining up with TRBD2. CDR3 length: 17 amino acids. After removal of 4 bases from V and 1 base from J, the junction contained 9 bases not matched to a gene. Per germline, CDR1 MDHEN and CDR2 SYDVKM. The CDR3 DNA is TGTGCCAGCAGTTGGAATAGCGGGAGCTCGCGCACAGATACGCAGTATTTT. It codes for CASSWNSGSSRTDTQYF.

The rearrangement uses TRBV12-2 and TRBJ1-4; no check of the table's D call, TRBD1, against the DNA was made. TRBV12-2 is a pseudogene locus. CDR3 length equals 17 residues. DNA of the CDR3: TGTGCAAGTCGCTTAGGGGCGCCGGGACAGTCTAATGAAAAACTGTTTTTT. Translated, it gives CASRLGAPGQSNEKLFF.

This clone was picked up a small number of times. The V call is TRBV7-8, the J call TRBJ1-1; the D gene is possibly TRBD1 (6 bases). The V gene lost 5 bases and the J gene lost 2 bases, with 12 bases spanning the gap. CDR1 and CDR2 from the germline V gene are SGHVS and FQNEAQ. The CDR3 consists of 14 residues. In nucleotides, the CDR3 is TGTGCCAGCAGCGACAGAGGGGGAAACACTGAAGCTTTCTTT. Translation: CASSDRGGNTEAFF. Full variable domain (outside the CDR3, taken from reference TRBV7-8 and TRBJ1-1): GAGVSQSPRYKVAKRGQDVALRCDPISGHVSLFWYQQALGQGPEFLTYFQNEAQLDKSGLPSDRFFAERPEGSVSTLKIQRTQQEDSAVYLCASSDRGGNTEAFFGQGTRLTVV.

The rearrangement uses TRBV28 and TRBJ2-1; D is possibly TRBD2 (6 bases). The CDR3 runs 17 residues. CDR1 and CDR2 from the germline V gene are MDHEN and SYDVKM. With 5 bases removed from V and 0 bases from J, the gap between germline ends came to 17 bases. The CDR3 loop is CASSPWGVPGSYNEQFF. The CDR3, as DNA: TGTGCCAGCAGTCCTTGGGGGGTTCCCGGCTCCTACAATGAGCAGTTCTTC.

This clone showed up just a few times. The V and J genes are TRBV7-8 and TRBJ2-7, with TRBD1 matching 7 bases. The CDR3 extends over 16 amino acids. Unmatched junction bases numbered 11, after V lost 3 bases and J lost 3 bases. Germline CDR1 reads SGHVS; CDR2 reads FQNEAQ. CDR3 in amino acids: CASSFGRPGQYYEQYF. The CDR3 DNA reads TGTGCCAGCAGCTTCGGACGTCCGGGACAGTACTACGAGCAGTACTTC.

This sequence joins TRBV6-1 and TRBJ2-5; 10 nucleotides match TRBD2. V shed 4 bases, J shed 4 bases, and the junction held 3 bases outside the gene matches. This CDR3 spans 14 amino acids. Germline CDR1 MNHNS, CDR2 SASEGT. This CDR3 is CASSALAGVETQYF. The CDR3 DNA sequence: TGTGCCAGCAGTGCCCTAGCGGGGGTAGAGACCCAGTACTTC.

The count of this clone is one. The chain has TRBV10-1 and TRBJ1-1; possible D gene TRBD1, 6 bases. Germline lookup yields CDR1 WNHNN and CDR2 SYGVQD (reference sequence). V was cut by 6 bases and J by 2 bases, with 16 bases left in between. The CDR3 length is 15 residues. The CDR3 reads CASRRVKDRNTEAFF. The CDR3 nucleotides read TGCGCCAGCAGGAGGGTGAAGGACAGAAACACTGAAGCTTTCTTT.

The CDR3 region is CASGGQGADTQYF. The DNA for the CDR3 is TGCGCCAGCGGAGGACAGGGCGCAGATACGCAGTATTTT. V is TRBV5-1 and J is TRBJ2-3; TRBD1 agrees at 8 bases. The CDR3 covers 13 residues. V lost 7 bases to trimming and J lost 4 bases; unmatched junction nucleotides: 5. CDR1 SGHRS and CDR2 YFSETQ come from the germline V gene.

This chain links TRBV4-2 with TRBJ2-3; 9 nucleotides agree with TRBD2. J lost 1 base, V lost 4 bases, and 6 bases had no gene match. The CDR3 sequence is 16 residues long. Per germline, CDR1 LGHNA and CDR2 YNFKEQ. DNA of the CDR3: TGTGCCAGCAGCCTAGCGGGGGTTACGGGCACAGATACGCAGTATTTT. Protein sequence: CASSLAGVTGTDTQYF.

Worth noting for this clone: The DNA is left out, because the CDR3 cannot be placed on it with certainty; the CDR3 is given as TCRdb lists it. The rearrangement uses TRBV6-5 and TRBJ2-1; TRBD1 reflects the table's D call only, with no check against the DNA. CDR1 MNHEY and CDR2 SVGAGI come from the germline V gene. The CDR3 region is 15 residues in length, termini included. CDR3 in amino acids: CASSSSTGAYNEQFF.

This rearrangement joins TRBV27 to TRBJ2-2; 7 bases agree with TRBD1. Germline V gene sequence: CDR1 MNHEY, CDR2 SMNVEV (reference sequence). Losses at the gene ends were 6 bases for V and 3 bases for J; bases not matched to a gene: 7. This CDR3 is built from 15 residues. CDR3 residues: CASRPGTDYTGELFF. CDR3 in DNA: TGTGCCAGCAGACCCGGGACAGACTACACCGGGGAGCTGTTTTTT.

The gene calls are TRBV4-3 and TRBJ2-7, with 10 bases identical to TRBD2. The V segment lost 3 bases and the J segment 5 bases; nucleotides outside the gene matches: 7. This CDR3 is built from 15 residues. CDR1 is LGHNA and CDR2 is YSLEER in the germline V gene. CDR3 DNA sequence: TGCGCCAGCAGCCACGGGCCTAGCGGGAGCAACGAGCAGTACTTC. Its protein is CASSHGPSGSNEQYF.